Shown below are 15 T cell receptor beta chains from a single sample sequenced in a study of CD8+ T cells in alopecia areata. In each case, RNA was isolated and then reverse transcribed into cDNA as the sequencing template. This table comes from immunoSEQ multiplex PCR, and its TCRdb copy is limited to in-frame clones, with some not included. Found here are 100,000 to 150,000 clones, roughly 58% of them singletons; the top ten hold 4.5%. The sample here was CD4+ T cells sorted from blood, taken at week 0. The receptor source for this set is a human donor with alopecia areata.

CDR3 sequence reads: CASSQGGLIQETQYF. Here the CDR3 DNA reads TGTGCCAGCAGCCAAGGGGGACTCATACAAGAGACCCAGTACTTC. V gene TRBV14 combines with J gene TRBJ2-5; a weak D match, TRBD2 (6 bases). V lost 1 base to trimming and J lost 2 bases, with 11 bases between them. CDR1 is SGHDN, CDR2 FVKESK, per germline. The CDR3 contains 15 residues. Complete variable domain (other parts from reference TRBV14 and TRBJ2-5): EAGVTQFPSHSVIEKGQTVTLRCDPISGHDNLYWYRRVMGKEIKFLLHFVKESKQDESGMPNNRFLAERTGGTYSTLKVQPAELEDSGVYFCASSQGGLIQETQYFGPGTRLLVL.

The J gene is TRBJ2-5, the V gene TRBV7-8; tentatively, D is TRBD2 (6 bases). This CDR3 spans 15 amino acids. V was clipped by 4 bases and J by 3 bases, with 15 bases between them. Germline V gene sequence: CDR1 SGHVS, CDR2 FQNEAQ. In DNA form, the CDR3 reads TGTGCCAGCAGCTCAGAAAGGGACTCCGAAGAGACCCAGTACTTC. This translates into CASSSERDSEETQYF. The whole variable domain, remainder taken from reference TRBV7-8 and TRBJ2-5, is GAGVSQSPRYKVAKRGQDVALRCDPISGHVSLFWYQQALGQGPEFLTYFQNEAQLDKSGLPSDRFFAERPEGSVSTLKIQRTQQEDSAVYLCASSSERDSEETQYFGPGTRLLVL.

V usage is TRBV28 and J usage is TRBJ1-5; possible D gene TRBD1, 5 bases. V was cut by 8 bases and J by 4 bases, with 15 bases left in between. The germline gives CDR1 MDHEN, CDR2 SYDVKM. The CDR3 runs 14 residues. The CDR3 DNA follows: TGTGCCAGCGGTCAGGGCCAGCCAAATCAGCCCCAGCATTTT. It codes for CASGQGQPNQPQHF.

Notes on this clone: This is likely a read error, given that the CDR3 carries no conserved phenylalanine or tryptophan at its end. V usage is TRBV29-1 and J usage is TRBJ2-7; 7 bases line up with TRBD2. The CDR3 has 13 amino acids. V trimming: 5 bases; J trimming: 2 bases; junction bases outside the gene matches: 6. The germline V gene encodes CDR1 SQVTM and CDR2 ANQGSEA. The CDR3 reads CSVRPGTTYEQYS. The CDR3 region has the DNA TGCAGCGTTAGACCCGGGACTACCTACGAGCAGTACTCC.

The rearrangement uses TRBV4-3 and TRBJ2-5, with D perhaps TRBD1 (7 bases). V was clipped by 4 bases and J by 2 bases, with 14 bases between them. Germline values: CDR1 LGHNA, CDR2 YSLEER. The CDR3 is 15 amino acids. This CDR3 reads CASSPRGTSQETQYF. The CDR3 nucleotides read TGCGCCAGCAGCCCCAGGGGGACTTCGCAAGAGACCCAGTACTTC.

The chain has TRBV7-9 and TRBJ2-4, with D maybe TRBD1 (6 bases). The CDR3 runs to 17 residues. In germline, CDR1 is SEHNR, CDR2 FQNEAQ (reference sequence). Trimming left V 5 bases short and J 1 base short, with 18 bases between. As DNA, the CDR3 is TGTGCCAGCAGCACTCAGTCAGGGGTAGCGGCCAAAAACATTCAGTACTTC. The encoded protein is CASSTQSGVAAKNIQYF. The full variable domain, rest sourced from reference TRBV7-9 and TRBJ2-4, is DTGVSQNPRHKITKRGQNVTFRCDPISEHNRLYWYRQTLGQGPEFLTYFQNEAQLEKSRLLSDRFSAERPKGSFSTLEIQRTEQGDSAMYLCASSTQSGVAAKNIQYFGAGTRLSVL.

In this sample, this clone turned up a few times. V is TRBV9 and J is TRBJ2-1, with 12 bases matching TRBD2. The CDR3 contains 15 residues. V lost 2 bases, J lost 7 bases, and 4 bases stayed unmatched. CDR1 SGDLS and CDR2 YYNGEE come from the germline V gene. CDR3 DNA: TGTGCCAGCAGCGTGGGACTAGCGGGCCCTAATGAGCAGTTCTTC. Encoded protein: CASSVGLAGPNEQFF.

The rearrangement links TRBV5-6 to TRBJ1-2; 7 bases match TRBD1. Looked up from germline, CDR1 is SGHDT and CDR2 is YYEEEE. V trimming: 5 bases; J trimming: 9 bases; junction bases outside the gene matches: 10. The CDR3 has 13 amino acids. CDR3 nucleotides: TGTGCCAGCAGTTGGGGGACAGAGTCTAGCTACACCTTC. Translating it yields CASSWGTESSYTF. Based on the CDR3 plus reference TRBV5-6 and TRBJ1-2, the full variable domain is DAGVTQSPTHLIKTRGQQVTLRCSPKSGHDTVSWYQQALGQGPQFIFQYYEEEERQRGNFPDRFSGHQFPNYSSELNVNALLLGDSALYLCASSWGTESSYTFGSGTRLTVV.

The rearrangement uses TRBV9 and TRBJ2-7; the D gene could be TRBD1 or TRBD2 (5 bases each). V was pared by 3 bases and J by 9 bases, with 16 bases between. Germline lookup yields CDR1 SGDLS and CDR2 YYNGEE. This CDR3 has 13 residues. The CDR3 DNA reads TGTGCCAGCAGCGGGGGACCCTCTGGCCCGCAGTACTTC. Its translation: CASSGGPSGPQYF. Filled out from reference TRBV9 and TRBJ2-7, the complete variable domain reads DSGVTQTPKHLITATGQRVTLRCSPRSGDLSVYWYQQSLDQGLQFLIQYYNGEERAKGNILERFSAQQFPDLHSELNLSSLELGDSALYFCASSGGPSGPQYFGPGTRLTVT.

This clone has a handful of counts. The chain carries TRBV5-1 and TRBJ2-1; D is uncertain. Germline lookup yields CDR1 SGHRS and CDR2 YFSETQ. Trimming shortened V by 1 base and J by 7 bases, and 9 bases separated the two germline ends. CDR3 length equals 13 residues. CDR3 DNA sequence: TGCGCCAGCAGCTTGAATTCAGGAAATGAGCAGTTCTTC. It yields the protein CASSLNSGNEQFF.

The CDR3 loop is CASSIFTGVNTEAFF. The CDR3 DNA reads as TGTGCCAGTAGTATATTCACAGGGGTGAACACTGAAGCTTTCTTT. The chain uses TRBV19 and TRBJ1-1; 7 nucleotides align to TRBD1. V lost 2 bases and J lost 0; bases outside the gene matches: 3. Germline V CDR1 and CDR2: LNHDA, SQIVND (reference sequence). The CDR3 spans 15 residues.

The rearrangement joins TRBV30 to TRBJ2-3, with D tentatively TRBD2 (5 bases). The CDR3 has 11 residues. V lost 5 bases to trimming and J lost 5 bases, with 8 bases between them. Per germline, CDR1 GTSNPN and CDR2 SVGIG (reference sequence). The CDR3 bases are TGTGCCTGGGGACGGGGAGATACGCAGTATTTT. Its translation: CAWGRGDTQYF.

The genes are TRBV2 and TRBJ1-3, with D maybe TRBD1 (5 bases). Trimming took off 9 bases at V and 2 bases at J, with 14 bases between the two ends. The CDR3 contains 14 residues. Germline CDR1 is SNHLY and CDR2 is FYNNEI. Written as DNA, the CDR3 is TGTGCCAGTAGGTGGGCAGGGACTGGAAACACCATATATTTT. This codes for CASRWAGTGNTIYF.

This chain uses TRBV5-5 with TRBJ1-5, with no clear D. Germline CDR1 SGHKS, CDR2 YYEKEE (reference sequence). This CDR3 has 14 amino acids. The ends were cut back, 1 base at V and 4 bases at J, with 9 bases in the middle. CDR3 sequence: CASSLTPENQPQHF. In DNA form, the CDR3 reads TGTGCCAGCAGCTTGACGCCCGAAAATCAGCCCCAGCATTTT.

This rearrangement joins TRBV7-2 to TRBJ2-1; D possibly matches TRBD1 or TRBD2 (5 bases each). The germline V gene has CDR1 SGHTA and CDR2 FQGNSA. The CDR3 consists of 14 residues. Trimming left V 3 bases short and J 6 bases short, with 12 bases between. The CDR3 region has the DNA TGTGCCAGCAGCTTTATGCCCGGGGCCAATGAGCAGTTCTTC. Translating it yields CASSFMPGANEQFF.